This paragraph reports one T cell receptor beta chain. There is no known antigen for this receptor. There are no base qualities to consult, and no much larger clone falls within one base. Whole blood was collected in K2EDTA tubes by collaborating institutions according to the institutions' own protocols. Collaborator samples were shipped for TCRbeta analysis as frozen whole blood, isolated PBMCs, or DNA extracted from either sample type. The immunoSEQ Assay, a bias-controlled multiplex PCR, was used to amplify TCRbeta CDR3 regions from genomic DNA. The study's processing was this. Nucleated cell counts per sample were estimated from amplification of reference gene primers within the assay. To quantify the absolute abundance of each unique TCRbeta CDR3 rearrangement, sequence reads were collapsed and filtered. For each sample, productive Simpson clonality was calculated by taking the square root of Simpson's diversity index across productive rearrangements. TCRdb stores this immuneACCESS table with in-frame sequences only. Part of the clones is absent; in the studies checked, under half of the shortfall reflects unresolved V genes, and no reason is known for the rest. V, J and clone size are taken as reported in that table, and D and trimming were inferred from the DNA itself. A total of about 200,000 clones appear in this sample, roughly 82% of them only once. Of the sample, roughly 13% falls within the top ten clones.

This entry comes from a study of blood T cell repertoires in COVID-19 (TCRdb year 2020). Background for the entire study: The collaborator samples originated in the United States, Italy and Spain and spanned the acute and convalescent phases of COVID-19. The prospective study material was composed of cDNA or gDNA derived from T cells, B-cell-depleted T cells, or PBMCs. The dataset comprised deeply sampled blood TCRbeta repertoires from subjects exposed to, actively infected with, or recovered from COVID-19. The repertoires were released in a freely available public database intended as a resource for research on the immune response to SARS-CoV-2. Samples were obtained from the ongoing ImmuneRACE study (first 160 participants) and from 1,254 subjects provided by 6 global collaborators. The sample metadata nearly always contained a de-identified subject ID, COVID-19 status, age in years and sex. Where available, HLA class I and class II types were obtained from metadata supplied by the sample provider rather than from assay-based typing. The study at large found these results: The amount of clinical and demographic metadata varied by source and participant and was provided uncurated.

Sequenced material: peripheral blood. This clonotype originated in a human donor in a cohort sampled during active COVID-19.

For the CDR3, the sequence is CASSSAGGYEQFF. The DNA reads as follows: TGTGCCAGCAGTTCAGCGGGAGGATATGAGCAGTTCTTC. The V gene is TRBV2 and the J gene is TRBJ2-1; 9 middle bases align to TRBD2. Compared with germline, V lacks 5 bases and J lacks 8 bases; bases without a gene match: 4. The CDR3, from cysteine to phenylalanine, totals 13 residues. Just the 39-base CDR3 DNA is kept, in frame starting at base 1. CDR1 is given as SNHLY and CDR2 as FYNNEI, both from the germline V gene.